Listed here are 24 T cell receptor beta chains from one sample, sequenced in a study of T cell responses to AZD1222 COVID-19 vaccine. Data came from immunoSEQ multiplex PCR; TCRdb stores just in-frame clones and leaves some out. Among roughly 120,000 clones, about 90% were seen once, and the ten largest hold approximately 4.5%. Sequencing used peripheral blood, obtained on day 0 of AZD1222 vaccination. Every receptor here comes from an adult in good health.

V and J are TRBV5-4 and TRBJ2-7; possibly TRBD2 for D (6 bases). The V gene lost 0 bases and the J gene lost 3 bases, with 19 bases spanning the gap. The V gene's germline CDR1 is SGHNT and CDR2 YYREEE (reference sequence). CDR3 length: 17 amino acids. The CDR3 reads CASSLGVSRGLNYEQYF. The CDR3 DNA reads TGTGCCAGCAGCTTGGGAGTGTCGCGGGGCCTCAACTACGAGCAGTACTTC.

The chain uses TRBV7-3 and TRBJ2-1; D not resolved. The V gene lost 5 bases and the J gene lost 0 bases, with 14 bases spanning the gap. This CDR3 is 16 amino acids long. Germline CDR1 and CDR2: SGHTA and FQGTGA. The CDR3 DNA reads as TGTGCCAGCAGCCACCTCCCGTCCACCTCCTACAATGAGCAGTTCTTC. This codes for CASSHLPSTSYNEQFF.

A single count supports this clone. J is TRBJ2-6 and V is TRBV5-1; 10 nucleotides align to TRBD1. This CDR3 is built from 17 residues. Germline assignment: CDR1 SGHRS and CDR2 YFSETQ. The junction had 3 bases not matched to a gene; V was cut back by 3 bases and J by 0 bases. The CDR3 is CASSSRTGGSGANVLTF. CDR3 nucleotides: TGCGCCAGCAGCTCACGGACAGGGGGCTCTGGGGCCAACGTCCTGACTTTC.

The CDR3 nucleotides read TGTGCCAGCTCCCCTAAGGCGGGAACGGGGCAGCCCCAGCATTTT. This sequence encodes CASSPKAGTGQPQHF. V gene TRBV18 combines with J gene TRBJ1-5; unclear D gene. Trimming took off 6 bases at V and 7 bases at J, with 19 bases between the two ends. Germline V CDR1 and CDR2: KGHSH, LQKENI. CDR3 size: 15 residues.

The genes are TRBV7-2 and TRBJ2-7; no clear D gene. Germline CDR1 is SGHTA and CDR2 is FQGNSA. Trimming took off 5 bases at V and 1 base at J, with 9 bases between the two ends. The CDR3 is 13 amino acids. CDR3 loop: CASSLGRSYEQYF. The CDR3 DNA follows: TGTGCCAGCAGCCTCGGTAGGTCCTACGAGCAGTACTTC.

The chain has TRBV19 and TRBJ1-2, with no clear D. Trimming cost V 4 bases and J 4 bases, with 16 bases left between them. The CDR3 contains 15 residues. The V gene's germline CDR1 is LNHDA and CDR2 SQIVND (reference sequence). The CDR3 nucleotides read TGTGCCAGTAGTAGTGTGCCAGAGAGATCCTATGGCTACACCTTC. It is translated as CASSSVPERSYGYTF.

This sequence joins TRBV7-3 and TRBJ1-2; D is unclear. CDR3 length equals 12 residues. The V end was cut by 11 bases, the J end by 4 bases, with 14 bases between. Germline V lookup: CDR1 SGHTA, CDR2 FQGTGA. The CDR3 is CAVGRGFYGYTF. In nucleotides, the CDR3 is TGTGCCGTGGGTAGAGGGTTCTATGGCTACACCTTC.

The chain links TRBV28 to TRBJ1-6, with TRBD1 identical over 8 bases. The germline V gene has CDR1 MDHEN and CDR2 SYDVKM. The CDR3 runs 16 residues. The V and J ends lost 5 bases and 10 bases, in that order; junction bases with no gene match: 13. This chain's CDR3 is CASSGTRPGGGSPLHF. In DNA form, the CDR3 reads TGTGCCAGCAGTGGGACAAGGCCAGGGGGCGGGTCACCCCTCCACTTT.

V is TRBV27 and J is TRBJ2-7; 7 nucleotides align to TRBD2. J gave up 2 bases and V 5 bases, and 9 bases lay outside the gene matches. The CDR3 length is 15 residues. The germline CDR1 and CDR2 sequences are MNHEY and SMNVEV (reference sequence). The CDR3 coding sequence is TGTGCCAGCAGTAGGGGACTACCGATCACCTACGAGCAGTACTTC. It is translated as CASSRGLPITYEQYF.

This chain links TRBV5-6 with TRBJ1-2, with 7 bases fitting TRBD1. The CDR3 sequence is 14 residues long. The germline V gene has CDR1 SGHDT and CDR2 YYEEEE. V trimming: 2 bases; J trimming: 8 bases; junction bases outside the gene matches: 9. The CDR3 DNA is TGTGCCAGCAGCTTTCTCCAGGGGGTTAGCGGCTACACCTTC. The encoded protein is CASSFLQGVSGYTF.

The chain joins TRBV6-5 to TRBJ2-5; the D gene is possibly TRBD1 (5 bases). The germline CDR1 and CDR2 sequences are MNHEY and SVGAGI. V lost 8 bases and J lost 2, with 18 bases in between. CDR3 length: 15 residues. The DNA of the CDR3 is TGTGCCAGCGGGGCGACAGTGTATTTACAAGAGACCCAGTACTTC. This translates into CASGATVYLQETQYF.

This clone was found once. The V and J genes are TRBV20-1 and TRBJ1-1, with D unclear. Germline CDR1 reads DFQATT; CDR2 reads SNEGSKA (reference sequence). This CDR3 comprises 11 residues. The V end was cut by 3 bases, the J end by 8 bases, with 10 bases between. This CDR3 is CSASPFREAFF. The CDR3 DNA follows: TGCAGTGCTAGTCCTTTCCGGGAAGCTTTCTTT.

The chain joins TRBV19 to TRBJ2-5, with D hard to call. Looked up from germline, CDR1 is LNHDA and CDR2 is SQIVND (reference sequence). V gave up 5 bases and J gave up 0 bases, with 16 bases separating them. The CDR3 length is 16 residues. CDR3 amino acids: CASSPQTKGYQETQYF. Written as DNA, the CDR3 is TGTGCCAGTAGTCCCCAGACAAAGGGATACCAAGAGACCCAGTACTTC.

The CDR3: CASSSQLVGNTGELFF. The CDR3 DNA is TGTGCCAGCAGCTCGCAGCTCGTGGGTAACACCGGGGAGCTGTTTTTT. The chain is built from TRBV7-2 and TRBJ2-2, with D unresolved. The CDR3 totals 16 residues. Germline V gene sequence: CDR1 SGHTA, CDR2 FQGNSA. V was trimmed by 4 bases and J by 2 bases, leaving 14 bases between them. Drawing the rest from reference TRBV7-2 and TRBJ2-2, the complete variable domain is GAGVSQSPSNKVTEKGKDVELRCDPISGHTALYWYRQSLGQGLEFLIYFQGNSAPDKSGLPSDRFSAERTGGSVSTLTIQRTQQEDSAVYLCASSSQLVGNTGELFFGEGSRLTVL.

The chain uses TRBV30 and TRBJ1-2; 11 bases fit TRBD1. The CDR3 spans 12 residues. The germline V gene has CDR1 GTSNPN and CDR2 SVGIG (reference sequence). V lost 5 bases and J lost 8; bases outside the gene matches: 4. The CDR3 DNA follows: TGTGCCTGGGGACAGGGGGCTGGGGGCTACACCTTC. Amino acid sequence: CAWGQGAGGYTF.

The chain couples TRBV5-1 to TRBJ2-1; 8 bases align to TRBD2. The CDR3 is 15 residues long. The ends lost 1 base at V and 8 bases at J; junction bases unmatched: 8. Per the germline V gene, CDR1 is SGHRS and CDR2 is YFSETQ. DNA of the CDR3: TGCGCCAGCAGCTTGAACGCGGGAGGTTCGGATGAGCAGTTCTTC. Protein product: CASSLNAGGSDEQFF.

This clone was detected many times. This sequence joins TRBV5-1 and TRBJ1-1; D gene ambiguous. V lost 4 bases and J 8 bases, leaving 18 bases between the germline ends. This CDR3 region has 14 residues. In germline, CDR1 is SGHRS, CDR2 YFSETQ. This chain's CDR3 is CASSPDPGTTEAFF. The CDR3 bases are TGCGCCAGCAGCCCCGACCCGGGAACAACCGAAGCTTTCTTT. Drawing the rest from reference TRBV5-1 and TRBJ1-1, the complete variable domain is KAGVTQTPRYLIKTRGQQVTLSCSPISGHRSVSWYQQTPGQGLQFLFEYFSETQRNKGNFPGRFSGRQFSNSRSEMNVSTLELGDSALYLCASSPDPGTTEAFFGQGTRLTVV.

The chain carries TRBV7-3 and TRBJ1-6; 7 bases are a match to TRBD1. The CDR3 is 14 amino acids. V lost 5 bases to trimming and J lost 5 bases; unmatched junction nucleotides: 3. The germline gives CDR1 SGHTA, CDR2 FQGTGA. The CDR3 nucleotides read TGTGCCAGCAGCCGGGGACAGAATAATTCACCCCTCCACTTT. It translates to CASSRGQNNSPLHF.

The chain links TRBV28 to TRBJ1-2; perhaps TRBD1 as D (5 bases). CDR3 length equals 13 residues. Germline-derived CDR1 and CDR2 are MDHEN and SYDVKM. Trimming removed 3 bases from V and 6 bases from J, with 11 bases in between. In DNA form, the CDR3 reads TGTGCCAGCAGTTTCGGGGGAGTCGATGGCTACACCTTC. It translates to CASSFGGVDGYTF.

The chain uses TRBV30 and TRBJ2-7; TRBD2 is a possible D gene (6 bases). Germline CDR1 and CDR2: GTSNPN and SVGIG (reference sequence). There are 12 residues in the CDR3. Between the trimmed V and J ends, which lost 8 bases and 5 bases, there was a span of 16 bases. The CDR3 protein is CAGHGGTNEQYF. The CDR3 DNA is TGTGCCGGTCACGGGGGAACTAACGAGCAGTACTTC.

In this sample, this clone turned up a few times. This chain uses TRBV27 with TRBJ1-4; no reliable D call. Germline CDR1 reads MNHEY; CDR2 reads SMNVEV (reference sequence). This CDR3 has 14 amino acids. V was clipped by 2 bases and J by 3 bases, with 7 bases between them. The CDR3 is CASSLEGPNEKLFF. Written as DNA, the CDR3 is TGTGCCAGCAGTTTAGAAGGCCCTAATGAAAAACTGTTTTTT.

In this sample, this clone turned up a few times. The chain has TRBV2 and TRBJ1-5; D unresolved. The V and J ends lost 2 bases and 6 bases respectively, with 8 bases between them. The CDR3 contains 13 residues. Per germline, CDR1 SNHLY and CDR2 FYNNEI. CDR3 DNA sequence: TGTGCCAGCAGTGAAAACCCACGTCAGCCCCAGCATTTT. Encoded protein: CASSENPRQPQHF.

The genes are TRBV2 and TRBJ1-2; D might be TRBD1 (5 bases). This CDR3 has 20 amino acids. Germline-derived CDR1 and CDR2 are SNHLY and FYNNEI. Trimming took off 3 bases at V and 0 bases at J, with 26 bases between the two ends. The CDR3 protein is CASSDRGLLIEGSSNYGYTF. The CDR3 DNA reads as TGTGCCAGCAGTGACCGGGGCTTGCTCATCGAGGGGTCGTCTAACTATGGCTACACCTTC.

This clone was observed once. This chain joins TRBV20-1 and TRBJ1-3, with D unclear. Trimming cost V 3 bases and J 8 bases, with 8 bases left between them. The germline V gene encodes CDR1 DFQATT and CDR2 SNEGSKA (reference sequence). The CDR3 sequence is 11 residues long. CDR3 region: CSARSVDTIYF. CDR3 coding DNA: TGCAGTGCTAGGTCCGTAGACACCATATATTTT.